Reported below is one TCR beta chain. V lost 7 bases to trimming and J lost 4 bases, with 14 bases between them. Looked up from germline, CDR1 is MDHEN and CDR2 is SYDVKM. This CDR3 has 15 residues. Sequencing used immunoSEQ multiplex PCR; TCRdb keeps in-frame clones, though not all of them. The sample contains 75,000 to 95,000 clones, approximately 90% of which appear only once. This entry belongs to a study of control samples from healthy donors and cancer patients. This sequence was found in a woman under 30 in good health. Sequencing was performed on blood. The V gene is TRBV28, the J gene TRBJ1-6; no reliable D call. CDR3 DNA: TGTGCCAGCACCTCCAAAGGGTCGTATAATTCACCCCTCCACTTT. This encodes CASTSKGSYNSPLHF.